This T cell receptor (beta chain) is from a study of low-dose radiotherapy and immunotherapy resistance in tumors (dated by TCRdb to between 2020 and 2023). Describing the broader study: Cohort 1 received 0.5 Gy per fraction every 2 weeks, with a prescribed total PTV dose of 6.5 Gy. Eight patients were included in the translational analysis: three from the first dose cohort and the first five from the second dose cohort. Nivolumab was administered intravenously as a 240 mg flat dose every two weeks, and ipilimumab was administered intravenously at 1 mg/kg every six weeks. Patients in Cohort 2 were given 1 Gy per fraction every two weeks, for a total of 13 Gy across 26 weeks. Cyclophosphamide 200 mg/m2 was given intravenously every two weeks, one day before each radiation and immunotherapy administration. Trial participants were not randomized into treatment groups. Patients took aspirin 300 mg orally once daily for four cycles, starting on cycle 1 day 1. First-strand cDNA was synthesized using Superscript III and a set of TRAV- and TRBV-specific primers, so that both TCRalpha and TCRbeta chains were covered.

Counted from cysteine to phenylalanine, this CDR3 has 13 amino acids. The CDR3 DNA has 39 bases and is translated from base 1. V lost 6 bases and J lost 4 bases, and the count of bases not matched to a germline gene is 5. Reading the germline V gene gives CDR1 SGHTA and CDR2 FQGNSA. The instrument given in TCRdb is Illumina HiSeq 2500. TCRs were amplified for around 20 PCR cycles with Phusion, using a constant-region primer paired with the adapter attached to the V primers. Isolated mRNA was amplified with the MessageAmp II aRNA Amplification Kit, using a roughly 15-hour in vitro transcription at 37°C. mRNA for TCR sequencing was isolated with the Dynabeads mRNA DIRECT Purification Kit. Indexed Illumina adapters were added in a second Phusion PCR of 25 cycles, after which AMPure XP beads were used to purify the products. In the original analysis: Custom Perl scripts pooled TCR sequences encoding the same protein, removed out-of-frame sequences and computed each clonotype's abundance. Any TCR sequence supported by only a single read was excluded from analysis. The metrics used to describe the repertoires included Shannon entropy, Gini index, clonality, richness, and the frequency of TCRs shared between repertoires. TCRdb took the public reads, trimmed them with fastp at Q25, ran MiXCR for clone calling and kept in-frame beta chains. When rows share a CDR3 protein, they turn into one entry using the most common DNA and genes. What appears here as the V and J calls and clone size reflects TCRdb's work, not the paper's. The sample table contains about 52,000 distinct CDR3 sequences; only one count was recorded for roughly a third of them. The ten largest make up approximately 8% of the sample.

The time point label here, explained by the study, means: after trial treatment. The treatment or condition label corresponds to: LDRT plus nivolumab, ipilimumab, low-dose cyclophosphamide and aspirin (RACIN trial). The donors came from RACIN, which was a single-arm phase I dose-escalation trial that paired nivolumab and ipilimumab with aspirin, low-dose cyclophosphamide and low-dose radiotherapy. To be eligible, a patient needed to have an advanced solid tumor that was TIL-negative. The table lists this clonotype with many counts. Its binding antigen is unknown. No base quality values were provided; no much bigger clone lies one nucleotide off.

The starting material was PBMCs, obtained after low-dose radiotherapy plus immunotherapy. The sequence was obtained from a male donor with rectosigmoid adenocarcinoma. The chain was built from TRBV7-2 and TRBJ2-5; 7 central nucleotides agree with TRBD1. CDR3 region: CASSRAGGETQYF. The sequenced DNA is TGTGCCAGCAGTCGCGCAGGGGGAGAGACCCAGTACTTC.